This T cell receptor beta chain was found in a study of blood T cell repertoires in COVID-19. In the study overall: There were acute and convalescent COVID-19 samples, and they came from the United States, Italy and Spain. T cells, B-cell-depleted T cells, or PBMCs provided the cDNA or gDNA that served as material.

Trimming shortened V by 0 bases and J by 6 bases, and 5 bases separated the two germline ends. CDR1 is DFQATT, CDR2 SNEGSKA, per germline (reference sequence). The CDR3 contains 11 residues. Generated by immunoSEQ multiplex PCR, the TCRdb table keeps only in-frame clones and is missing some. The data contain hundreds of thousands of clones, around four fifths of them singletons. This TCR was sampled from a woman in her forties or fifties with acute or convalescent COVID-19. The V call is TRBV20-1, the J call TRBJ1-1; D gene ambiguous. Source material: peripheral blood. The CDR3: CSARDSSEAFF. In DNA, the CDR3 is TGCAGTGCTAGAGATAGCTCTGAAGCTTTCTTT.